These 22 T cell receptor beta chains came from one sample sequenced in a study of cytomegalovirus exposure and HLA in healthy donors. Amplification used 60 Vbeta primers and 13 Jbeta primers. The table came from immunoSEQ multiplex PCR; TCRdb's copy has only in-frame clones and leaves some out. The sample has about 120,000 clones, about 69% seen once; the top ten hold 1.6%. The sequenced sample was PBMCs. The receptor set was obtained from a young woman in good health and CMV-seronegative.

The chain uses TRBV27 and TRBJ1-1; a possible D gene is TRBD1 (5 bases). V lost 5 bases and J 1 base, leaving 8 bases between the germline ends. CDR3 length: 13 residues. CDR1 is MNHEY and CDR2 is SMNVEV in the germline V gene (reference sequence). DNA of the CDR3: TGTGCCAGCAGTCTAACAGGGAACACTGAAGCTTTCTTT. Protein: CASSLTGNTEAFF.

A single count supports this clone. The chain carries TRBV6-6 and TRBJ1-5; 7 positions match TRBD1. The germline CDR1 and CDR2 sequences are MNHNY and SVGAGI (reference sequence). The CDR3 is 15 amino acids. V shed 7 bases, J shed 0 bases, and the junction held 6 bases outside the gene matches. CDR3 DNA sequence: TGTGCCAGCACCAAGACAGGGTCTAGCAATCAGCCCCAGCATTTT. The encoded protein is CASTKTGSSNQPQHF.

The CDR3 reads CASSDRDYNSPLHF. DNA for the CDR3: TGCGCCAGCAGCGACAGGGACTATAATTCACCCCTCCACTTT. The chain couples TRBV5-1 to TRBJ1-6; 7 nucleotides match TRBD1. CDR1 is SGHRS, CDR2 YFSETQ, per germline. Trimming at V came to 4 bases and at J to 3 bases, leaving 1 base not matched to a gene. The CDR3 contains 14 residues.

This chain uses TRBV30 with TRBJ2-3; the D gene is possibly TRBD2 (6 bases). In germline, CDR1 is GTSNPN, CDR2 SVGIG (reference sequence). The V end was cut by 1 base, the J end by 0 bases, with 11 bases between. The CDR3 runs to 15 residues. The CDR3 nucleotides are TGTGCCTGGAGTGGACTAGGGTCTAGCACAGATACGCAGTATTTT. The encoded protein is CAWSGLGSSTDTQYF.

This clone was picked up a small number of times. The gene calls are TRBV6-6 and TRBJ2-3, with 12 nucleotides matching TRBD2. Germline assignment: CDR1 MNHNY and CDR2 SVGAGI (reference sequence). The J segment lost 3 bases and the V segment lost 5 bases, leaving 6 bases of the junction unmatched. The CDR3 is made up of 16 amino acids. CDR3 sequence (DNA): TGTGCCAGCAGTCGTCCTAGCGGGGGGGCTACAGATACGCAGTATTTT. Its translation: CASSRPSGGATDTQYF.

This clone turned up a few times. The chain uses TRBV28 and TRBJ1-1; 9 nucleotides line up with TRBD1. The CDR3 is 16 residues long. J was trimmed by 2 bases and V by 5 bases; bases with no gene match: 9. Germline CDR1 is MDHEN and CDR2 is SYDVKM. CDR3 sequence reads: CASSPAGTGINTEAFF. In DNA form, the CDR3 reads TGTGCCAGCAGTCCCGCCGGGACAGGGATTAACACTGAAGCTTTCTTT. Full variable domain (rest looked up from reference TRBV28 and TRBJ1-1): DVKVTQSSRYLVKRTGEKVFLECVQDMDHENMFWYRQDPGLGLRLIYFSYDVKMKEKGDIPEGYSVSREKKERFSLILESASTNQTSMYLCASSPAGTGINTEAFFGQGTRLTVV.

This clone appeared a single time. Other DNA variants within this sample encode the same CDR3. This chain links TRBV5-4 with TRBJ1-1; unclear D gene. CDR3 length equals 13 residues. V was trimmed by 3 bases and J by 0 bases, leaving 6 bases between them. Germline V CDR1 and CDR2: SGHNT, YYREEE (reference sequence). CDR3 in amino acids: CASSSGVNTEAFF. Written as DNA, the CDR3 is TGTGCCAGCAGCTCCGGGGTGAACACTGAAGCTTTCTTT.

A note on this clone: Other DNA variants within this sample encode the same CDR3. V gene TRBV30 combines with J gene TRBJ1-5; weak D call: TRBD1 (6 bases). Germline loops: CDR1 GTSNPN, CDR2 SVGIG (reference sequence). This CDR3 is built from 13 residues. Trimming took 3 bases from V and 0 from J, leaving 6 bases between them. The CDR3 here is CAWRQGSNQPQHF. As DNA, the CDR3 is TGTGCCTGGAGACAGGGTAGCAATCAGCCCCAGCATTTT.

This rearrangement joins TRBV7-6 to TRBJ1-5; a weak D match, TRBD1 (6 bases). CDR1 SGHVS and CDR2 FNYEAQ come from the germline V gene. The CDR3 has 15 residues. The germline V and J ends were trimmed by 2 bases and 7 bases, with 15 bases remaining between them. The CDR3 sequence is CASSLSRTAGQPQHF. The CDR3, as DNA: TGTGCCAGCAGCTTATCAAGGACAGCCGGGCAGCCCCAGCATTTT.

This clone has only one observation. The V call is TRBV5-1, the J call TRBJ1-1; no definite D call. V was shortened by 3 bases and J by 3 bases, with 12 bases between the two germline ends. The CDR3 is 14 residues long. Germline lookup yields CDR1 SGHRS and CDR2 YFSETQ. Here the CDR3 DNA reads TGCGCCAGCAGCTCATCGGGGAGGGACACTGAAGCTTTCTTT. Amino acid sequence: CASSSSGRDTEAFF. Using reference TRBV5-1 and TRBJ1-1 for the parts outside the CDR3, the full variable domain is KAGVTQTPRYLIKTRGQQVTLSCSPISGHRSVSWYQQTPGQGLQFLFEYFSETQRNKGNFPGRFSGRQFSNSRSEMNVSTLELGDSALYLCASSSSGRDTEAFFGQGTRLTVV.

This clone occurred a few times. The sample carries other DNA sequences with the same CDR3. This chain uses TRBV6-6 with TRBJ1-1; D remains unclear. The CDR3 runs 14 residues. The germline CDR1 and CDR2 sequences are MNHNY and SVGAGI (reference sequence). Between the trimmed V and J ends, which lost 0 bases and 0 bases, there was a span of 5 bases. The CDR3 DNA sequence: TGTGCCAGCAGTTACTCGGAGTTGAACACTGAAGCTTTCTTT. It encodes CASSYSELNTEAFF.

The rearrangement joins TRBV6-1 to TRBJ2-7; D is possibly TRBD1 (5 bases). V was trimmed by 4 bases and J by 3 bases, leaving 10 bases between them. This CDR3 comprises 13 residues. Germline V gene sequence: CDR1 MNHNS, CDR2 SASEGT. CDR3 amino acids: CASSAAGYYEQYF. For the CDR3, the DNA is TGTGCCAGCAGTGCGGCAGGGTACTACGAGCAGTACTTC.

V is TRBV2 and J is TRBJ2-1, with D possibly TRBD2 on 6 matching bases. V shed 6 bases and J shed 10 bases, with 16 bases lying between them. This CDR3 has 13 residues. CDR1 and CDR2 (germline): SNHLY, FYNNEI. The DNA for the CDR3 is TGTGCCAGCAGGGGACTCAACGAGGGGGAGCAGTTCTTC. Its translation: CASRGLNEGEQFF.

The rearrangement uses TRBV6-1 and TRBJ2-7; 9 positions agree with TRBD2. The V gene end was trimmed by 9 bases and the J gene end by 4 bases; junction bases not matched to a gene: 10. Germline CDR1 reads MNHNS; CDR2 reads SASEGT. The length of the CDR3 is 14 residues. CDR3 in DNA: TGTGCCAGTGAACGCAGCGGGGGGAGATACGAGCAGTACTTC. Translation gives CASERSGGRYEQYF.

V is TRBV6-5 and J is TRBJ1-1, with TRBD1 matching over 10 bases. Germline CDR1 MNHEY, CDR2 SVGAGI. The CDR3 length is 14 residues. Trimming took 5 bases from V and 5 from J; bases not matched to a gene: 5. For the CDR3, the DNA is TGTGCCAGCAGTCCAGGGACAGGGGTGACTGAAGCTTTCTTT. As protein: CASSPGTGVTEAFF.

The sample holds one count of this clone. J is TRBJ2-3 and V is TRBV7-2, with 8 bases lining up with TRBD1. V dropped 7 bases and J dropped 0; count of bases not matched to a gene: 12. The CDR3 covers 17 residues. Germline V gene data show CDR1 as SGHTA and CDR2 as FQGNSA. The CDR3 reads CASNWDRPQGSTDTQYF. In DNA form, the CDR3 reads TGTGCCAGCAACTGGGACAGGCCCCAGGGTAGCACAGATACGCAGTATTTT.

The chain couples TRBV11-3 to TRBJ2-3; maybe TRBD2 (5 bases). Germline values: CDR1 SGHNT, CDR2 YENEEA. This CDR3 region has 14 residues. The ends were cut back, 8 bases at V and 2 bases at J, with 14 bases in the middle. DNA of the CDR3: TGTGCCAGCGCCCCCCAAGCGGACACAGATACGCAGTATTTT. Translating gives CASAPQADTDTQYF.

V usage is TRBV5-1 and J usage is TRBJ1-1; TRBD1 is a possible D gene (5 bases). The CDR3 loop spans 15 amino acids. Looked up from germline, CDR1 is SGHRS and CDR2 is YFSETQ. Trimming shortened V by 0 bases and J by 8 bases, and 17 bases separated the two germline ends. The CDR3 spells CASSLDGGDPPEAFF. In DNA form, the CDR3 reads TGCGCCAGCAGCTTGGATGGAGGGGATCCTCCCGAAGCTTTCTTT.

The rearrangement links TRBV7-2 to TRBJ1-5, with D possibly being TRBD1 (5 bases). V was cut by 1 base and J by 1 base, with 14 bases left in between. The CDR3 contains 17 residues. The germline V gene has CDR1 SGHTA and CDR2 FQGNSA. The CDR3: CASSLGQGLGSNQPQHF. CDR3 in DNA: TGTGCCAGCAGCTTAGGTCAGGGACTTGGGAGCAATCAGCCCCAGCATTTT.

The chain carries TRBV9 and TRBJ1-1, with TRBD1 matching over 7 bases. Looked up from germline, CDR1 is SGDLS and CDR2 is YYNGEE. V was pared by 4 bases and J by 5 bases, with 5 bases of the junction left unmatched. The CDR3 contains 13 residues. CDR3 in DNA: TGTGCCAGCAGCCCCCAGGGGGTGACTGAAGCTTTCTTT. It translates to CASSPQGVTEAFF.

This sequence joins TRBV7-9 and TRBJ1-6; TRBD1 might be the D (6 bases). The V end was cut by 11 bases, the J end by 7 bases, with 15 bases between. Germline loops: CDR1 SEHNR, CDR2 FQNEAQ (reference sequence). The CDR3 length is 13 residues. The CDR3 spells CAGGGGPNSPLHF. The CDR3, as DNA: TGTGCCGGTGGCGGGGGGCCCAATTCACCCCTCCACTTT.

V usage is TRBV29-1 and J usage is TRBJ1-1; D ambiguous. Germline V gene data show CDR1 as SQVTM and CDR2 as ANQGSEA. The V and J ends lost 5 bases and 8 bases respectively, with 3 bases between them. This CDR3 has 8 residues. For the CDR3, the DNA is TGCAGCGTTTCGGAAGCTTTCTTT. Amino acids: CSVSEAFF.